This entry concerns a single T cell receptor beta chain. Sequenced by immunoSEQ multiplex PCR; TCRdb stores in-frame clones only, minus some. The sample records some 640,000 clones, roughly nine tenths being singletons. This entry is derived from a study of Ad26.COV2.S vaccination and SARS-CoV-2 variants. The CDR3 totals 16 residues. CDR1 is SGHAT and CDR2 is FQNNGV in the germline V gene. V was cut by 6 bases and J by 1 base, with 18 bases left in between. Sample treatment: about 20 received Ad26.COV2.S at low or high dose, single or two shots; a few received placebo; per-sample allocation not given. Sampling occurred on day 63 after the first vaccine or placebo injection.

The sequence was obtained from a person aged 18-60 years who received the Ad26.COV2.S COVID-19 vaccine or a placebo. The source was peripheral blood, collected in a trial of Ad26.COV2.S vaccine versus placebo. The chain uses TRBV11-2 and TRBJ1-2, with D possibly being TRBD1 (5 bases). The CDR3 coding sequence is TGTGCCAGCAGTTCCCCCAGGGCGGGATTTAACTATGGCTACACCTTC. It codes for CASSSPRAGFNYGYTF.